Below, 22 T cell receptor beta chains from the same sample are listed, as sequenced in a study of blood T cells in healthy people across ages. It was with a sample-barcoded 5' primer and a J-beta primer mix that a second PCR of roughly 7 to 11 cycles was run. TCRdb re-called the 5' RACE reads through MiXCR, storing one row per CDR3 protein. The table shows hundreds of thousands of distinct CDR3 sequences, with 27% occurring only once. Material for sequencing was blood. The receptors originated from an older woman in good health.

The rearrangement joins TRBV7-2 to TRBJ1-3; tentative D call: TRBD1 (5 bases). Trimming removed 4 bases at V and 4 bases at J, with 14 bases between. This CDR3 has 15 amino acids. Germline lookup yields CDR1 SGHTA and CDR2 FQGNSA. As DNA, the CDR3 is TGTGCCAGCAGCTCCCAAGTGGGGGACGGAAACACCATATATTTT. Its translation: CASSSQVGDGNTIYF.

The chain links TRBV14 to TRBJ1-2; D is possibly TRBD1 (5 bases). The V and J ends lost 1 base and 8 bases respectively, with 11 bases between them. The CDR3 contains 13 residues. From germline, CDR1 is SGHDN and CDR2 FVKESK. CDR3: CASSQALRGGYTF. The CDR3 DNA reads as TGTGCCAGCAGCCAAGCGCTAAGGGGCGGCTACACCTTC.

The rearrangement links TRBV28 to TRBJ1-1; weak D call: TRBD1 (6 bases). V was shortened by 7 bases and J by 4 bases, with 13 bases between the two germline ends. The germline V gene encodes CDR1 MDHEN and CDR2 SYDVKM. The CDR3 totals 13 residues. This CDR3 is CASTIGGPTEAFF. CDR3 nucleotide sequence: TGTGCCAGCACCATAGGGGGGCCCACTGAAGCTTTCTTT.

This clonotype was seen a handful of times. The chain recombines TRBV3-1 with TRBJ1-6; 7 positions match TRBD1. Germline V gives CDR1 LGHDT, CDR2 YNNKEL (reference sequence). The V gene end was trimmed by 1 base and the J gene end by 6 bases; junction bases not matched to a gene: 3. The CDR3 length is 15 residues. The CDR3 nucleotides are TGTGCCAGCAGCCAAGGGACAGGTTTTAATTCACCCCTCCACTTT. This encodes CASSQGTGFNSPLHF.

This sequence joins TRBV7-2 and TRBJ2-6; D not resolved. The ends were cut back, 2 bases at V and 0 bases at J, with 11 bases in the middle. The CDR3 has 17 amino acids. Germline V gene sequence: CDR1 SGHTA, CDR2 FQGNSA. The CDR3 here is CASSLYSESSGANVLTF. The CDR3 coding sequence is TGTGCCAGCAGCTTATACAGTGAGAGCTCTGGGGCCAACGTCCTGACTTTC.

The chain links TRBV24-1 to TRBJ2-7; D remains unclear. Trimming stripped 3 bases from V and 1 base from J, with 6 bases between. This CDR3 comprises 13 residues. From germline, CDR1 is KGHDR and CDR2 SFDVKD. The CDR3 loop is CATSDLHSYEQYF. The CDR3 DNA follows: TGTGCCACCAGTGATCTTCATTCCTACGAGCAGTACTTC.

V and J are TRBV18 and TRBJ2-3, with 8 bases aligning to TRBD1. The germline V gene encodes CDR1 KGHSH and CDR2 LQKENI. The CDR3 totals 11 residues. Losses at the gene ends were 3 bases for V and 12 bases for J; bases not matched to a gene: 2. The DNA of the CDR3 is TGTGCCAGCTCACCGGACAGGGAACAGTATTTT. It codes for CASSPDREQYF.

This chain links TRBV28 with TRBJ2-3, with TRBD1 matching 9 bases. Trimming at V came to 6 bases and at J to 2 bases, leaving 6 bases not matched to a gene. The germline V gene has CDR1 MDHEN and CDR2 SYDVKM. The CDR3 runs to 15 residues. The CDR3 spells CASRPGTGNTDTQYF. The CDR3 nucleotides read TGTGCCAGCAGACCCGGGACAGGGAACACAGATACGCAGTATTTT. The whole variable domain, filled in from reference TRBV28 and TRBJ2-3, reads DVKVTQSSRYLVKRTGEKVFLECVQDMDHENMFWYRQDPGLGLRLIYFSYDVKMKEKGDIPEGYSVSREKKERFSLILESASTNQTSMYLCASRPGTGNTDTQYFGPGTRLTVL.

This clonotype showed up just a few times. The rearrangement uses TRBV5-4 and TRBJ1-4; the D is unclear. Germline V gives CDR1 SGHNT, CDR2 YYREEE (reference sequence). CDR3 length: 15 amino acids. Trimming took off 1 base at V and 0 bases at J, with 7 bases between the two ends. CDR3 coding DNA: TGTGCCAGCAGCTTGAAACACGCAACTAATGAAAAACTGTTTTTT. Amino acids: CASSLKHATNEKLFF.

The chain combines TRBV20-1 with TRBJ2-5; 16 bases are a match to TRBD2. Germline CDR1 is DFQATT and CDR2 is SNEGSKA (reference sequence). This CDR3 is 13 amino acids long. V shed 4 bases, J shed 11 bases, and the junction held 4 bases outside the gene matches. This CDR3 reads CSANRGLAGGQYF. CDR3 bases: TGCAGTGCTAACAGGGGACTAGCGGGAGGGCAGTACTTC.

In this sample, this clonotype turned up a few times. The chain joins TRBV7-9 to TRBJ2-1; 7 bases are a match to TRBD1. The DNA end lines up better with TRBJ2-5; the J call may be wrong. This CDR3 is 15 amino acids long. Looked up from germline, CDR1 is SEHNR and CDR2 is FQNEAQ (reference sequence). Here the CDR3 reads CASSNTGTVKETQYF. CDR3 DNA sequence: TGTGCCAGCAGTAATACCGGGACAGTTAAAGAGACCCAGTACTTC.

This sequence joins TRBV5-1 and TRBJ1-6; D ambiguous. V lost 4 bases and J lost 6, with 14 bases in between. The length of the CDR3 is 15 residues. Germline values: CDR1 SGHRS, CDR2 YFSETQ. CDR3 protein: CASSHGRKPNSPLHF. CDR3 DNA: TGCGCCAGCAGCCATGGGCGAAAACCTAATTCACCCCTCCACTTT.

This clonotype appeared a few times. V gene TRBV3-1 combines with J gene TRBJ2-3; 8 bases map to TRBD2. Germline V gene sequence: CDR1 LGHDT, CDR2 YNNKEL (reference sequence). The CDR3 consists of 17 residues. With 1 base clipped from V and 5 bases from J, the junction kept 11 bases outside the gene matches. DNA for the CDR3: TGTGCCAGCAGCCAAGGAGTCGGAACTAGCGGCAGAGATACGCAGTATTTT. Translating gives CASSQGVGTSGRDTQYF.

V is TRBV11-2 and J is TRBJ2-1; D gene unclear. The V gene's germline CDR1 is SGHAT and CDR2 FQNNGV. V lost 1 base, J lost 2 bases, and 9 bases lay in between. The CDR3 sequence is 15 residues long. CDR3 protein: CASSLVSATYNEQFF. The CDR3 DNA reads TGTGCCAGCAGCTTAGTATCGGCAACCTACAATGAGCAGTTCTTC.

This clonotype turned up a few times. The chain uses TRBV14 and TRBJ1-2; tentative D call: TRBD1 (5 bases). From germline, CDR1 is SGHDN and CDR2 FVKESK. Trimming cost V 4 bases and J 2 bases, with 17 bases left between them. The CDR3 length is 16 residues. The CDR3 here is CASSRRQGGANYGYTF. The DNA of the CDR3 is TGTGCCAGCAGCCGTCGACAAGGCGGGGCCAACTATGGCTACACCTTC.

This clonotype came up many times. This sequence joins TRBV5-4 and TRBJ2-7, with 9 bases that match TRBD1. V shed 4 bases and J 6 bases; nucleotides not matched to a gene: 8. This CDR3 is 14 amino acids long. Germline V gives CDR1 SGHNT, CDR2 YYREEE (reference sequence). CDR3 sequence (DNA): TGTGCCAGCAGCAGGGGGGACAGGGAATCCGAGCAGTACTTC. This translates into CASSRGDRESEQYF.

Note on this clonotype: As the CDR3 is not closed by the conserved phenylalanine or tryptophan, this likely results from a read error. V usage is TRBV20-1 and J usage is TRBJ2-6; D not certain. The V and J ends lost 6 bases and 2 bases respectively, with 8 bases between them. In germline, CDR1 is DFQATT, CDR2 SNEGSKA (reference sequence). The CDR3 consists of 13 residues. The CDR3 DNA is TGCAGTGCGCAACCAACTGGGGCCAACGTCCTGACTTCC. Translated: CSAQPTGANVLTS.

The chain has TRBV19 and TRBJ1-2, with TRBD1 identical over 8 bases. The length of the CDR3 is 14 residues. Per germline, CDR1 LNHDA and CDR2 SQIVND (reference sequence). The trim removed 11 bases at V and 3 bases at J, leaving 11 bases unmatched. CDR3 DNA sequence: TGTGCCGCCCGTGGGGCAGGGGGCGACTATGGCTACACCTTC. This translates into CAARGAGGDYGYTF.

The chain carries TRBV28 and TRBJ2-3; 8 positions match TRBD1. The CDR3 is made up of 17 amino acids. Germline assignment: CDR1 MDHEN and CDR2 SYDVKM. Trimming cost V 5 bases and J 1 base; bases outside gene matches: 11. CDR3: CASSPALGQGGTDTQYF. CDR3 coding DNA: TGTGCCAGCAGTCCCGCTCTCGGACAGGGAGGCACAGATACGCAGTATTTT.

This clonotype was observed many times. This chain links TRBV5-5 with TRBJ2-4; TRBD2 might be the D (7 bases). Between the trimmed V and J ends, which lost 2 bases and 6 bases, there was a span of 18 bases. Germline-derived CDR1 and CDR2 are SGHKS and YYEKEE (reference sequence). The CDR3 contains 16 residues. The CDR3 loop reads CASSLGGGTVGNIQYF. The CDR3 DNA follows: TGTGCCAGCAGCTTAGGGGGAGGGACGGTCGGAAACATTCAGTACTTC.

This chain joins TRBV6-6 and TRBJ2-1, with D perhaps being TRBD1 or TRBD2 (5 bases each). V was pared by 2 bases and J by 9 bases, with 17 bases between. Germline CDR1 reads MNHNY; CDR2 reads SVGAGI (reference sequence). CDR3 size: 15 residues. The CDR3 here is CASSYLADLGGEQFF. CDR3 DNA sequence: TGTGCCAGCAGTTACCTTGCGGACCTTGGGGGTGAGCAGTTCTTC.

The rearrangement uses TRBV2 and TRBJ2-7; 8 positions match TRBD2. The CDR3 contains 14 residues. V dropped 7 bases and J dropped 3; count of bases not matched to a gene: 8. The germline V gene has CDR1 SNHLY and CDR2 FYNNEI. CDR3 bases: TGTGCCAGCAAATGGAGGCGGGAGGACTACGAGCAGTACTTC. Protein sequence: CASKWRREDYEQYF.